This T cell receptor beta chain is drawn from a study of blood T cell repertoires in COVID-19. The assay was immunoSEQ multiplex PCR, and TCRdb's table has in-frame clones only and misses some. This sample has some 73,000 clones; around 79% occur once, and the top ten carry roughly a fifth. V lost 1 base to trimming and J lost 5 bases, with 11 bases between them. This CDR3 is built from 14 residues. CDR1 is MNHNS and CDR2 is SASEGT in the germline V gene. This clonotype was sampled from a man aged 55 to 70 with acute or convalescent COVID-19. The gene calls are TRBV6-1 and TRBJ2-5, with a weak D call TRBD2 (6 bases). What was sequenced was peripheral blood. CDR3 protein: CASSEGGVQETQYF. DNA of the CDR3: TGTGCCAGCAGTGAAGGGGGGGTACAGGAGACCCAGTACTTC.